This paragraph covers one T cell receptor (beta chain) sequence. This clone was counted once. This receptor's antigen is unknown. The sample holds no much larger clone one base away, and base qualities are not on file. The donors belonged to the validation cohort of approximately 130 subjects, which was separate from the roughly 680-subject first cohort. Libraries came from the immunoSEQ multiplex PCR assay. Regarding the original processing steps: A statistical classification framework was built to diagnose cytomegalovirus status from the catalog of TCR beta chain sequences. The source is immuneACCESS, and TCRdb retained only in-frame sequences with V and J called. Part of the clones is not carried over; for the studies checked, unresolved V genes explain less than half of this, and the remainder is unexplained. That table gives V, J and clone size, and the DNA gave D and trimming. The table for this sample lists approximately 260,000 clones; 86% of them were counted only once. In total, the top ten clones hold around 1% of the sample.

This entry comes from a study of cytomegalovirus exposure and HLA in healthy donors (dated by TCRdb to about 2017). The study in broad terms: The 670 or so repertoires of the first cohort and the 95 to 150 validation repertoires were produced on the same platform, according to a later analysis. The study aimed to test whether signatures of past pathogen exposure could be identified by cataloging public T cell receptors. In addition to the first cohort of 650 to 750 subjects, a separate validation cohort of 130 or so different subjects was used. To predict cytomegalovirus infection status, the study brought together high-throughput TCR immunosequencing, statistical association of individual TCRs with disease status, and machine learning. Beyond this particular receptor, the publication reports: A few of the identified cytomegalovirus-associated TCR beta chains were confirmed in vitro to be specific for cytomegalovirus antigens. Most TCR sequences were seen in very few donors, while some public TCRs were found in many individuals. The authors suggested that the approach could potentially be generalized to other disease states and immunological phenotypes. All 130 or so repertoires were used to score co-occurrence in the validation cohort in a later analysis, because that analysis had no HLA typing for the cohort. In a later analysis, TCRs clustered in the first cohort were found to also tend to co-occur in the 110 or so validation repertoires, with about 93% of cluster scores above 0. In the study, roughly 160 TCR beta chains were listed as associated with cytomegalovirus. The classifier was reported to diagnose cytomegalovirus status with high specificity and sensitivity in both the original and validation cohorts.

The material sequenced was PBMCs. This sequence originates from a young woman in good health and CMV-seronegative.

The CDR3 region has the sequence CASSFLQNTGELFF. The nucleotide sequence reads as follows: TGTGCCAGCAGTTTCTTACAAAACACCGGGGAGCTGTTTTTT. The chain links TRBV27 with TRBJ2-2, with no confidently assigned D gene. The germline V gene encodes CDR1 MNHEY and CDR2 SMNVEV (reference sequence). V is reduced by 3 bases and J by 2 bases, leaving a spacing of 7 bases between them. Taken from cysteine to phenylalanine, the CDR3 has 14 residues. The kept DNA is CDR3 alone, 42 bases in frame from the first base.